This TCR beta chain was identified in a study of shared clonotypes between healthy human individuals. CDR1 SGDLS and CDR2 YYNGEE come from the germline V gene. V dropped 0 bases and J dropped 5 bases, with 15 bases sitting between them. The CDR3 spans 16 residues. Study outcomes and limitations: The authors sampled blood alone, and tissue repertoires likely differ.

With regard to this clone: Its antigen is unknown.

In the naive CD8 group, cells lacked CD45RO and were positively selected for CCR7, so terminally differentiated effector memory CD45RA+ cells were left out. The protocol was immunoSEQ multiplex PCR, while the TCRdb copy is restricted to in-frame clones and leaves out a portion. The sample contains about 2.2 million clones, over 85% of which appear only once. The origin of this receptor is a man aged 18 to 29 in good health. Some clones in this sample may be carry-over from other donors' samples. Sequenced sample: naive CD8+ T cells from PBMCs. The chain couples TRBV9 to TRBJ2-1; D might be TRBD2 (5 bases). DNA of the CDR3: TGTGCCAGCAGCGTAGAAGCGGCGGGTTATAACAATGAGCAGTTCTTC. Its translation is CASSVEAAGYNNEQFF. The full variable domain, its missing parts supplied by reference TRBV9 and TRBJ2-1, is DSGVTQTPKHLITATGQRVTLRCSPRSGDLSVYWYQQSLDQGLQFLIQYYNGEERAKGNILERFSAQQFPDLHSELNLSSLELGDSALYFCASSVEAAGYNNEQFFGPGTRLTVL.